One sample yielded the 22 T cell receptor beta chains listed below, sequenced in a study of blood T cell repertoires in COVID-19. Clones were sequenced by immunoSEQ multiplex PCR, and TCRdb holds only the in-frame ones, with some missing. The sample lists a few hundred thousand clones, approximately 89% occurring once. The sequencing input was peripheral blood. Every receptor here comes from a woman aged 45-60 years with acute or convalescent COVID-19.

This rearrangement joins TRBV10-3 to TRBJ1-4, with a possible D match to TRBD1 (5 bases). The germline CDR1 and CDR2 sequences are ENHRY and SYGVKD. V lost 5 bases and J lost 5, with 9 bases in between. CDR3 length equals 13 residues. DNA of the CDR3: TGTGCCATCAGTTGGGCAGGGAATGAAAAACTGTTTTTT. Protein: CAISWAGNEKLFF.

V and J are TRBV5-1 and TRBJ2-2; a weak D match, TRBD1 (6 bases). CDR3 length equals 15 residues. The V end lost 4 bases, the J end lost 0 bases, and 10 bases lay between the germline ends. Germline V gene lookup returns CDR1 SGHRS and CDR2 YFSETQ. CDR3: CASSPDSTNTGELFF. CDR3 coding DNA: TGCGCCAGCAGCCCGGACAGTACGAACACCGGGGAGCTGTTTTTT.

The CDR3 DNA reads as TGTGCCAGCAGCTTAGTCAGGGTTGCTGAAGCTTTCTTT. Amino acids: CASSLVRVAEAFF. The V and J genes are TRBV7-2 and TRBJ1-1; possibly TRBD1 for D (5 bases). The V end was cut by 1 base, the J end by 6 bases, with 9 bases between. CDR1 and CDR2 (germline): SGHTA, FQGNSA. The CDR3 length is 13 residues. Based on the CDR3 plus reference TRBV7-2 and TRBJ1-1, the full variable domain is GAGVSQSPSNKVTEKGKDVELRCDPISGHTALYWYRQSLGQGLEFLIYFQGNSAPDKSGLPSDRFSAERTGGSVSTLTIQRTQQEDSAVYLCASSLVRVAEAFFGQGTRLTVV.

This chain connects TRBV19 to TRBJ2-3; D remains unclear. Germline values: CDR1 LNHDA, CDR2 SQIVND (reference sequence). The V end lost 7 bases, the J end lost 2 bases, and 16 bases lay between the germline ends. This CDR3 contains 15 residues. The CDR3 DNA follows: TGTGCCAGTACCCCTCCCACTGCGGCCACAGATACGCAGTATTTT. It is translated as CASTPPTAATDTQYF.

The chain recombines TRBV10-1 with TRBJ2-4, with TRBD2 as a possible D gene (5 bases). Germline V gives CDR1 WNHNN, CDR2 SYGVQD (reference sequence). This CDR3 contains 14 residues. V was pared by 2 bases and J by 2 bases, with 7 bases between. Here the CDR3 DNA reads TGCGCCAGCAGTGAGCGAGGGTCCAAAAACATTCAGTACTTC. Its translation: CASSERGSKNIQYF.

The chain has TRBV3-1 (or the pseudogene TRBV3-2) and TRBJ2-2; 9 bases are a match to TRBD1. V was clipped by 1 base and J by 0 bases; unmatched bases: 9. CDR1 is LGHDT and CDR2 is YNNKEL in the germline V gene (reference sequence). The CDR3 contains 19 residues. The CDR3 is CASSQGVLGQGSNTGELFF. The DNA for the CDR3 is TGTGCCAGCAGCCAAGGCGTCCTCGGACAGGGGTCGAACACCGGGGAGCTGTTTTTT.

CDR3 DNA sequence: TGTGCCAGCAGCTTAGTGACGGGGACTTACTTC. Translating gives CASSLVTGTYF. The rearrangement joins TRBV7-9 to TRBJ2-5; D is perhaps TRBD2 (6 bases). V was trimmed by 1 base and J by 14 bases, leaving 11 bases between them. Looked up from germline, CDR1 is SEHNR and CDR2 is FQNEAQ (reference sequence). This CDR3 contains 11 residues.

The genes are TRBV27 and TRBJ1-1, with a weak D call TRBD1 (6 bases). The CDR3 totals 15 residues. The germline V gene encodes CDR1 MNHEY and CDR2 SMNVEV (reference sequence). The V and J ends lost 4 bases and 2 bases respectively, with 14 bases between them. CDR3 nucleotides: TGTGCCAGCAGTTCCTTATCACAGGGAAACACTGAAGCTTTCTTT. It specifies CASSSLSQGNTEAFF.

This chain uses TRBV5-6 with TRBJ1-5; tentative D call: TRBD1 (6 bases). Per germline, CDR1 SGHDT and CDR2 YYEEEE. The V gene lost 4 bases and the J gene lost 3 bases, with 11 bases spanning the gap. The CDR3 loop spans 14 amino acids. CDR3 sequence reads: CASSRGQYNQPQHF. CDR3 coding DNA: TGTGCCAGCAGCCGCGGACAGTACAATCAGCCCCAGCATTTT.

The chain's CDR3 is CASSWGQGLYGYTF. The CDR3, as DNA: TGCGCCAGCAGCTGGGGACAGGGGCTCTATGGCTACACCTTC. V is TRBV5-1 and J is TRBJ1-2; TRBD1 aligns across 10 bases. The J segment lost 4 bases and the V segment lost 3 bases, leaving 3 bases of the junction unmatched. CDR1 and CDR2 from the germline V gene are SGHRS and YFSETQ. This CDR3 spans 14 amino acids.

The chain joins TRBV15 to TRBJ1-2; weak D call: TRBD1 (6 bases). Trimming took off 5 bases at V and 3 bases at J, with 19 bases between the two ends. CDR3 size: 16 residues. Looked up from germline, CDR1 is LNHNV and CDR2 is YYDKDF (reference sequence). The CDR3 loop reads CATSEQTNRVYYGYTF. The DNA of the CDR3 is TGTGCCACCAGCGAACAAACAAACAGGGTATACTATGGCTACACCTTC.

The chain employs TRBV30 and TRBJ2-1; D gene ambiguous. The CDR3 contains 11 residues. V shed 0 bases and J shed 7 bases, with 4 bases lying between them. The germline V gene encodes CDR1 GTSNPN and CDR2 SVGIG (reference sequence). CDR3 protein: CAWSVRNEQFF. CDR3 nucleotides: TGTGCCTGGAGTGTGAGGAATGAGCAGTTCTTC.

This chain joins TRBV28 and TRBJ2-5; 7 bases line up with TRBD2. CDR1 and CDR2 (germline): MDHEN, SYDVKM. V lost 3 bases, J lost 2 bases, and 9 bases stayed unmatched. The CDR3 is 16 amino acids. CDR3 amino acids: CASSLGLAANQETQYF. As DNA, the CDR3 is TGTGCCAGCAGTTTGGGGCTAGCGGCAAATCAAGAGACCCAGTACTTC.

The V and J genes are TRBV11-2 and TRBJ1-1, with D maybe TRBD1 (6 bases). Germline-derived CDR1 and CDR2 are SGHAT and FQNNGV. This CDR3 has 14 amino acids. V was shortened by 5 bases and J by 3 bases, with 13 bases between the two germline ends. The CDR3 coding sequence is TGTGCCAGCAGCCGAAATCAGGGGCACACTGAAGCTTTCTTT. Amino acid sequence: CASSRNQGHTEAFF.

The chain has TRBV5-1 and TRBJ2-3, with TRBD1 as a possible D gene (5 bases). Germline CDR1 and CDR2: SGHRS and YFSETQ. The CDR3 contains 14 residues. Deletions cut 5 bases from V and 2 bases from J, with 12 bases between. The DNA for the CDR3 is TGCGCCAGCAGGACAGTCATTAACACAGATACGCAGTATTTT. Protein: CASRTVINTDTQYF.

The chain uses TRBV19 and TRBJ2-1, with TRBD2 identical over 7 bases. The length of the CDR3 is 15 residues. The trim removed 2 bases at V and 8 bases at J, leaving 9 bases unmatched. CDR1 LNHDA and CDR2 SQIVND come from the germline V gene (reference sequence). The CDR3 nucleotides read TGTGCCAGTAGTATATTGGGTGCGGGGGAGGATGAGCAGTTCTTC. Protein: CASSILGAGEDEQFF.

V gene TRBV5-1 combines with J gene TRBJ2-5; 8 nucleotides match TRBD1. The length of the CDR3 is 16 residues. V shed 0 bases, J shed 4 bases, and the junction held 8 bases outside the gene matches. Germline CDR1 reads SGHRS; CDR2 reads YFSETQ. The CDR3 region is CASSLADRVGGETQYF. The CDR3 DNA reads as TGCGCCAGCAGCTTGGCGGACAGGGTGGGAGGAGAGACCCAGTACTTC.

The chain uses TRBV5-6 and TRBJ2-2; TRBD1 agrees at 9 bases. V dropped 5 bases and J dropped 4; count of bases not matched to a gene: 6. In germline, CDR1 is SGHDT, CDR2 YYEEEE. The CDR3 is made up of 15 amino acids. CDR3 loop: CASRTGGDSTGELFF. CDR3 sequence (DNA): TGTGCCAGCAGAACAGGGGGCGATAGCACCGGGGAGCTGTTTTTT.

This clone was seen a single time. The rearrangement joins TRBV7-8 to TRBJ1-2; 10 bases fit TRBD1. The germline V gene encodes CDR1 SGHVS and CDR2 FQNEAQ. The CDR3 is 16 amino acids. J lost 6 bases, V lost 5 bases, and 12 bases had no gene match. In nucleotides, the CDR3 is TGTGCCAGCAGCCCCGAAGGGACAGGGGTTCCGCATGGCTACACCTTC. Protein product: CASSPEGTGVPHGYTF.

The chain links TRBV19 to TRBJ2-5, with D tentatively TRBD2 (5 bases). The ends were cut back, 1 base at V and 3 bases at J, with 12 bases in the middle. The germline CDR1 and CDR2 sequences are LNHDA and SQIVND (reference sequence). The length of the CDR3 is 15 residues. The CDR3 nucleotides read TGTGCCAGTAGTATAGGGTCAACTAGAGAAGAGACCCAGTACTTC. It encodes CASSIGSTREETQYF.

The V call is TRBV7-2, the J call TRBJ2-7; 9 bases map to TRBD2. The CDR3 has 15 amino acids. From germline, CDR1 is SGHTA and CDR2 FQGNSA. V lost 5 bases and J lost 4; bases outside the gene matches: 9. CDR3: CASSTFLAGDYEQYF. For the CDR3, the DNA is TGTGCCAGCAGCACCTTTTTAGCGGGAGATTACGAGCAGTACTTC.

The chain is built from TRBV19 and TRBJ2-3, with 10 bases identical to TRBD1. There are 15 residues in the CDR3. Germline lookup yields CDR1 LNHDA and CDR2 SQIVND (reference sequence). Germline trimming cut 6 bases from V and 5 bases from J; bases unmatched to any gene: 8. The CDR3 sequence: CASSHDRGHGDTQYF. The CDR3 DNA follows: TGTGCCAGTAGCCATGACAGGGGGCATGGAGATACGCAGTATTTT. Filled out from reference TRBV19 and TRBJ2-3, the complete variable domain reads DGGITQSPKYLFRKEGQNVTLSCEQNLNHDAMYWYRQDPGQGLRLIYYSQIVNDFQKGDIAEGYSVSREKKESFPLTVTSAQKNPTAFYLCASSHDRGHGDTQYFGPGTRLTVL.